The 7 T cell receptor beta chains below all came from one sample that was sequenced in a study of cytomegalovirus exposure and HLA in healthy donors. A multiplex PCR was run with 60 Vbeta primers and 13 Jbeta primers. TCRdb keeps only in-frame clones here, not all; method: immunoSEQ multiplex PCR. This sample has more than 130,000 clones, with 80% found just once. The sequenced sample consisted of PBMCs. The source is a man in his forties in good health and CMV-seropositive.

This clone turned up a few times. The rearrangement links TRBV4-3 to TRBJ1-4, with D perhaps matching TRBD1 (5 bases). The CDR3 runs 14 residues. From germline, CDR1 is LGHNA and CDR2 YSLEER. V was clipped by 4 bases and J by 8 bases, with 14 bases between them. CDR3 protein: CASSPSGTAEKLFF. The CDR3 bases are TGCGCCAGCAGCCCAAGCGGGACGGCAGAAAAACTGTTTTTT.

The chain has TRBV9 and TRBJ2-1, with 12 nucleotides matching TRBD2. The J segment lost 7 bases and the V segment lost 4 bases, leaving 9 bases of the junction unmatched. The CDR3 has 16 residues. From germline, CDR1 is SGDLS and CDR2 YYNGEE. CDR3 in amino acids: CASSPRTSGIGNEQFF. For the CDR3, the DNA is TGTGCCAGCAGCCCTCGGACTAGCGGGATCGGGAATGAGCAGTTCTTC.

Only a few counts were recorded for this clone. This chain links TRBV29-1 with TRBJ2-7; 11 positions match TRBD1. CDR1 is SQVTM and CDR2 is ANQGSEA in the germline V gene. Trimming removed 3 bases from V and 4 bases from J; junction bases left unmatched: 2. The CDR3 sequence is 13 residues long. The CDR3 DNA reads TGCAGCGTTGAGGGGACAGGGGGGTACGAGCAGTACTTC. Translation gives CSVEGTGGYEQYF.

The V and J genes are TRBV18 and TRBJ2-3, with D hard to call. V lost 8 bases, J lost 5 bases, and 8 bases lay in between. CDR1 and CDR2 from the germline V gene are KGHSH and LQKENI. The CDR3 is made up of 11 amino acids. The CDR3 spells CASDTGDTQYF. The CDR3 DNA reads as TGTGCCAGCGACACCGGAGATACGCAGTATTTT. The full variable domain, in which reference TRBV18 and TRBJ2-3 provide the parts outside the CDR3, is NAGVMQNPRHLVRRRGQEARLRCSPMKGHSHVYWYRQLPEEGLKFMVYLQKENIIDESGMPKERFSAEFPKEGPSILRIQQVVRGDSAAYFCASDTGDTQYFGPGTRLTVL.

The chain has TRBV4-3 and TRBJ2-1; 11 bases are shared with TRBD2. Germline CDR1 LGHNA, CDR2 YSLEER. Trimming took 0 bases from V and 7 from J; bases not matched to a gene: 2. The length of the CDR3 is 15 residues. CDR3 coding DNA: TGCGCCAGCAGCCAAGAAGCTAGCGGGAGGAATGAGCAGTTCTTC. Translating it yields CASSQEASGRNEQFF.

The chain combines TRBV2 with TRBJ1-1; TRBD1 matches at 7 bases. Losses at the gene ends were 6 bases for V and 0 bases for J; bases not matched to a gene: 4. This CDR3 is built from 14 residues. Germline V gene lookup returns CDR1 SNHLY and CDR2 FYNNEI. In nucleotides, the CDR3 is TGTGCCAGCAGAGACCAGGGGGTGAACACTGAAGCTTTCTTT. Its translation: CASRDQGVNTEAFF.

The rearrangement links TRBV28 to TRBJ1-2; D is perhaps TRBD1 (5 bases). The CDR3 runs to 17 residues. V gave up 3 bases and J gave up 2 bases, with 19 bases separating them. Per the germline V gene, CDR1 is MDHEN and CDR2 is SYDVKM. CDR3: CASSFNMGLTPNYGYTF. The CDR3 coding sequence is TGTGCCAGCAGTTTCAATATGGGACTTACACCGAACTATGGCTACACCTTC.